This T cell receptor (beta chain) was sequenced during a study of blood T cell repertoires in COVID-19. On the study more broadly: Sites in the United States, Italy and Spain provided acute and convalescent COVID-19 samples. T cells, B-cell-depleted T cells, or PBMCs provided the cDNA or gDNA that served as material.

Trimming removed 4 bases at V and 2 bases at J, with 15 bases between. The CDR3 contains 16 residues. Germline lookup yields CDR1 SGHVS and CDR2 FQNEAQ. Authors' analysis steps: Reference gene primer amplification gave nucleated cell count estimates. TCRdb's copy holds only in-frame clones and misses some; the assay was immunoSEQ multiplex PCR. The V and J calls and clone size come from that table; D and trimming were worked out from the DNA. The data contain under 150,000 clones, approximately 83% of them singletons. The sequencing input was peripheral blood. This sequence joins TRBV7-8 and TRBJ1-5; possible D gene TRBD1, 5 bases. The TCR sequence derives from a woman aged 55-70 years with acute or convalescent COVID-19. CDR3 sequence (DNA): TGTGCCAGCAGCTCCACAGGTTTGGTCGGCAATCAGCCCCAGCATTTT. It is translated as CASSSTGLVGNQPQHF.